This T cell receptor (beta chain) derives from a study of blood T cell repertoires in COVID-19. In the authors' workflow: Amplification from reference gene primers served as the basis for estimated nucleated cell counts. Clones were sequenced by immunoSEQ multiplex PCR, and TCRdb holds only the in-frame ones, with some missing. That table is the source of V, J and clone size, and D and trimming were worked out from the DNA. The table shows 300,000 or so clones, with roughly 90% occurring only once. The CDR3 contains 13 residues. The V segment lost 6 bases and the J segment 5 bases; nucleotides outside the gene matches: 3. Germline loops: CDR1 SGHAT, CDR2 FQNNGV.

The clonotype comes from a woman between 25 and 40 years old with COVID-19, enrolled during active disease. Sequenced: peripheral blood. The chain links TRBV11-2 to TRBJ2-2, with 7 nucleotides matching TRBD1. CDR3 residues: CASRQGYTGELFF. The CDR3 nucleotides are TGTGCCAGCAGACAGGGGTATACCGGGGAGCTGTTTTTT.